The present T cell receptor beta chain was sequenced within a study of blood T cell repertoires in COVID-19. Study background: Samples of COVID-19 (acute and convalescent) were obtained from the United States, Italy and Spain. The cDNA or gDNA used as material had been derived from T cells, B-cell-depleted T cells, or PBMCs.

The CDR3 runs to 14 residues. Germline V gene lookup returns CDR1 MNHEY and CDR2 SVGAGI. The V end lost 5 bases, the J end lost 7 bases, and 14 bases lay between the germline ends. Assay: immunoSEQ multiplex PCR; the TCRdb copy retains only in-frame clones and omits some. The table records some 200,000 clones, roughly 87% of them present only once. The source of this sequence is a woman aged 25 to 39 who had recovered from COVID-19. The chain employs TRBV6-5 and TRBJ1-4; D is possibly TRBD1 (5 bases). Material for sequencing was PBMCs or T cells enriched from blood (not recorded which). The CDR3: CASSPPGGGEKLFF. The CDR3 region has the DNA TGTGCCAGCAGTCCGCCCGGGGGAGGTGAAAAACTGTTTTTT.